This T cell receptor beta chain was recorded in a study of neurological immune-mediated disorders (dated by TCRdb to the late 2010s). A note on the overall study: Among the roughly 35 multiple sclerosis patients, some 31 had relapsing-remitting MS and 3 had secondary progressive MS. Peripheral blood TCR-beta repertoires from HTLV-I-associated myelopathy (HAM/TSP) patients, multiple sclerosis patients and healthy controls were compared by UMI-based sequencing. Longitudinal samples, technical triplicates and paired sorted CD4+ and CD8+ T-cell subsets, alongside PBMC samples, were included among the 106 TCR-beta libraries. The cohort included roughly 71 subjects: roughly 15 with HAM/TSP, around 35 with multiple sclerosis, and 20 or so healthy controls.

cDNA was synthesized by template-switch 5'RACE using a primer carrying a 10-nucleotide random unique molecular identifier by which each TCR transcript was tagged. Every sequencing run yielded over 160 million TCR-beta sequences covering 15-18 subjects. The RNeasy kit was used to extract total RNA. Using the KAPA Real-time Library Amplification kit, TCR-beta VDJ regions were amplified with primers for the TCR constant region and the 5'RACE anchor. Sample indexes and Illumina adaptors were added in a first PCR, and a second PCR then increased library yield. After Ampure bead purification, the roughly 650 bp TCR product was size-selected on a 2% E-gel SizeSelection system. Library quality was checked on a Bioanalyzer, concentration was measured with Qubit, and libraries were quantified with the Kapa Library Quantification kit before pooling. Paired-end 2 x 150 bp sequencing of the libraries was performed on an Illumina HiSeq 2500. To increase sequence diversity, 25-30% phiX was spiked into each library pool. In the original analysis: The quality-filtered reads were processed with the UMI-based MiGEC pipeline, whose error correction step removed more than 75% of the raw TCR sequences. IMGT germline references were used for aligning VDJ genes, and each clonotype was defined as a unique CDR3 amino acid sequence together with its V-J genes. Clonal expansion, Shannon diversity and CDR3 relatedness (CalcPairwiseDistances, ClusterSamples) were evaluated with VDJtools, and phylogenetic trees were built with CLCbio workbench. Expanded clones were defined as having at least 8 unique UMIs, based on coefficient-of-variation modelling across technical triplicates. The raw public data were reprocessed by TCRdb itself: fastp quality trimming at Q25, MiXCR clonotype calling, in-frame beta chains only. Entries that share a CDR3 protein sequence are merged under the most common genes and DNA. The V and J calls and clone size are TCRdb's, not the authors'. A total of roughly 52,000 distinct CDR3 sequences appear in this sample, 3.8% of them only once. The ten largest account for 6.5% of the sample.

This clonotype was observed many times. The antigen it binds to is not known. Per-base quality was not reported, and no clone a single base away is much larger than it. Libraries from unsorted PBMCs were made from 2 million PBMCs kept in RNAlater at -80 degrees C until RNA extraction. The multiple sclerosis patients were enrolled in a US clinical protocol that evaluated disease progression with magnetic resonance imaging. Peripheral blood underwent Ficoll-Hypaque density gradient centrifugation to isolate PBMCs, which were then cryopreserved in liquid nitrogen. What the work shows at the level of the full study, not this receptor alone: Phylogenetic analysis grouped repertoires from 18 of 34 MS patients into a cluster of related CDR3 sequences, suggesting a possible repertoire-level signature. The MS cluster showed no association with clinical or MRI features, and the authors stated that larger cohorts are needed. TCR clonal expansion was greatest in HAM/TSP patients and smallest in MS patients, who ranked below even healthy controls. No identical CDR3 amino acid sequences were shared among expanded clones across subjects, suggesting private TCR-beta repertoires in all groups.

The CDR3 starts with the cysteine, ends with the phenylalanine, and has 12 residues. Only the CDR3 part of the read is kept: 36 bases, read in frame from the first base. Trimming at the junction amounts to 2 bases on V and 7 bases on J, and the germline ends lie 8 bases apart. CDR1 and CDR2, per the germline V gene, are SGHTA and FQGNSA. The origin of this receptor is a man aged 55 to 70 with multiple sclerosis. The sample consisted of PBMCs. The chain is assembled from TRBV7-2 and TRBJ2-5, with the D gene uncertain. The sequenced DNA: TGTGCCAGCAGCTTATCCGGGCTGACCCAGTACTTC. This translates into CASSLSGLTQYF.